This record concerns one T cell receptor (beta chain) sequence. This clone turned up a few times. The target of this receptor is not known. The record has no base qualities; no much larger clone is one base away. The donors were included in the validation cohort of some 110 subjects, a group kept apart from the approximately 690-subject first cohort. The CDR3 spans 12 residues, from the cysteine through the phenylalanine. Only the CDR3 region is kept as DNA, spanning 36 bases read in frame from base 1. CDR1 and CDR2, looked up from the germline V gene (reference sequence), are LNHDA and SQIVND. V lost 5 bases and J lost 6 bases; the stretch between them is 11 bases long. The protocol used for the library was the immunoSEQ multiplex PCR assay. Turning to the authors' computational methods: A statistical classification framework was developed to diagnose cytomegalovirus status using the catalog of TCR beta chain sequences. Held by TCRdb, this immuneACCESS table contains in-frame sequences only and omits some clones. Under half of the omission traces to an unresolved V gene where checked; the cause of the rest is unknown. V and J calls plus clone size are reproduced from that table; the DNA served to infer D and trimming. The sample contains about 150,000 clones, 85% to 90% of them found a single time. The top ten clones comprise 2.5% to 4% of the sample.

This sample is drawn from a study of cytomegalovirus exposure and HLA in healthy donors (dated by TCRdb to about 2017). At the level of the whole study: A later analysis indicated that the 90 to 150 validation repertoires were generated on the platform also employed for the 600 to 750 repertoires of the first cohort. The study aimed to test whether signatures of past pathogen exposure could be identified by cataloging public T cell receptors. To predict cytomegalovirus infection status, the study brought together high-throughput TCR immunosequencing, statistical association of individual TCRs with disease status, and machine learning. Along with the roughly 610-subject first cohort, a separate validation cohort of about 110 different subjects was used. Findings and caveats that apply to the study as a whole: The validation cohort had no HLA typing available for a later analysis, so co-occurrence within that cohort was assessed over all 130 or so repertoires. A later analysis found that TCRs clustered in the first cohort also tended to co-occur in the 120 validation repertoires, with 94% of cluster scores above 0. The classifier was reported to diagnose cytomegalovirus status with high specificity and sensitivity in both the original cohort and the validation cohort. The authors suggested that the approach could potentially be generalized to other disease states and immunological phenotypes. Most TCR sequences were seen in very few donors, while some public TCRs were found in many individuals. In vitro tests confirmed that three of the cytomegalovirus-associated TCR beta chains recognize cytomegalovirus antigens. In the study, 150 to 200 TCR beta chains were listed as associated with cytomegalovirus.

Sequencing was performed on PBMCs. This clonotype was obtained from a woman between 18 and 29 years old in good health and CMV-seropositive. The sequence is built from TRBV19 and TRBJ2-7; no D segment can be confidently identified. In nucleotides, the sequence is TGTGCCAGTAGTTTCGGGTCTAGCGAGCAGTACTTC. Translated, this is CASSFGSSEQYF.